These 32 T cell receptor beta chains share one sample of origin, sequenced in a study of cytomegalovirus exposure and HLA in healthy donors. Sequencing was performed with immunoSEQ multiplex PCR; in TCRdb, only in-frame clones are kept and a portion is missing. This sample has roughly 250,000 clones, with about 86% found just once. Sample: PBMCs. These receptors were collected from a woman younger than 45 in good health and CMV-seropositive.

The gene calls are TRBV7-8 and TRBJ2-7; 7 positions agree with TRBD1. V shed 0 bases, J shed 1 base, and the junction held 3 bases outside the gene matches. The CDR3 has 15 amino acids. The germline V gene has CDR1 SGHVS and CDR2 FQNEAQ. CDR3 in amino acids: CASSLARGQSYEQYF. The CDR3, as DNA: TGTGCCAGCAGCTTAGCCAGGGGACAGTCCTACGAGCAGTACTTC.

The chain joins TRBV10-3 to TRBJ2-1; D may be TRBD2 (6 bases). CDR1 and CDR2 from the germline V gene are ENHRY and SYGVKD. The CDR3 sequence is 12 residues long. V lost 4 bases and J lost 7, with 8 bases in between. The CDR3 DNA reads TGTGCCATCAGTGTTGCGGGGAATGAGCAGTTCTTC. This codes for CAISVAGNEQFF.

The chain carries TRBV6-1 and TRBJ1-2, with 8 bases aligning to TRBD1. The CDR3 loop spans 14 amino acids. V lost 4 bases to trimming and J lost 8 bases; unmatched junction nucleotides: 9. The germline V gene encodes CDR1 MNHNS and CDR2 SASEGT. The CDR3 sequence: CASSATGESQGYTF. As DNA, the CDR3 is TGTGCCAGCAGTGCGACAGGGGAATCTCAGGGCTACACCTTC.

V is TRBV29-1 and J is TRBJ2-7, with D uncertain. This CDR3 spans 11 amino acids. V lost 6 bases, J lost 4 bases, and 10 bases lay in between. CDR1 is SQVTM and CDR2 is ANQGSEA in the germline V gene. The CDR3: CSVGDGYEQYF. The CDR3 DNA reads TGCAGCGTAGGAGACGGGTACGAGCAGTACTTC.

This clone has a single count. The CDR3 nucleotides read TGTGCCAGCAGTGACGCTAGCGGGGGGGAGACCCAGTACTTC. It specifies CASSDASGGETQYF. The V call is TRBV2, the J call TRBJ2-5; 11 bases are shared with TRBD2. Germline V gene data show CDR1 as SNHLY and CDR2 as FYNNEI. This CDR3 spans 14 amino acids. V shed 3 bases and J 5 bases; nucleotides not matched to a gene: 2.

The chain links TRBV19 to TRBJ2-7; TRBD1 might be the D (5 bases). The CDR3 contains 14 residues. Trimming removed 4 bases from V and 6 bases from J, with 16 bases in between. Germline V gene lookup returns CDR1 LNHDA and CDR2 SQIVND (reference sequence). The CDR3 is CASSRDRGLSEQYF. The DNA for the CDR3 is TGTGCCAGTAGTAGGGATAGGGGCCTCAGCGAGCAGTACTTC.

CDR3 sequence: CAWSQGDYGYTF. The CDR3 DNA reads as TGTGCCTGGAGTCAGGGGGACTATGGCTACACCTTC. The chain employs TRBV30 and TRBJ1-2, with TRBD1 matching 7 bases. V lost 2 bases to trimming and J lost 3 bases; unmatched junction nucleotides: 0. The CDR3 is made up of 12 amino acids. Germline CDR1 is GTSNPN and CDR2 is SVGIG (reference sequence).

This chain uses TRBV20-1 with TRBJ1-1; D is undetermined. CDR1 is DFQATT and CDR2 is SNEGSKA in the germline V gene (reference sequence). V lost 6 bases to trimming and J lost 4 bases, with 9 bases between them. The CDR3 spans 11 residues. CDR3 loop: CSAGLGTEAFF. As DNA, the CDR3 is TGCAGTGCCGGGTTAGGCACTGAAGCTTTCTTT.

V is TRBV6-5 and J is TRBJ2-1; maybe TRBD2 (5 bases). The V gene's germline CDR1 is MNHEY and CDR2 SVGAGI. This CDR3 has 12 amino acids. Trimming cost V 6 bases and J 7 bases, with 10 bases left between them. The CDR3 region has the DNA TGTGCCAGCAGCAGGAGCGGAAATGAGCAGTTCTTC. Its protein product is CASSRSGNEQFF.

CDR3 coding DNA: TGTGCCACCCAGGAGGCGGGAGGGTTTGGAGATACGCAGTATTTT. This encodes CATQEAGGFGDTQYF. The chain joins TRBV25-1 to TRBJ2-3; 9 bases agree with TRBD2. Germline CDR1 is MGHDK and CDR2 is SYGVNS. V was pared by 10 bases and J by 5 bases, with 13 bases of the junction left unmatched. The CDR3 is 15 residues long.

In DNA form, the CDR3 reads TGTGCCAGCAGCCCAAAACTAGCGGGAGTCGCCGATGAGCAGTTCTTC. Protein product: CASSPKLAGVADEQFF. The chain recombines TRBV7-8 with TRBJ2-1, with TRBD2 matching over 11 bases. From germline, CDR1 is SGHVS and CDR2 FQNEAQ. V was pared by 5 bases and J by 8 bases, with 11 bases of the junction left unmatched. The CDR3 sequence is 16 residues long. The whole variable domain, filled in from reference TRBV7-8 and TRBJ2-1, reads GAGVSQSPRYKVAKRGQDVALRCDPISGHVSLFWYQQALGQGPEFLTYFQNEAQLDKSGLPSDRFFAERPEGSVSTLKIQRTQQEDSAVYLCASSPKLAGVADEQFFGPGTRLTVL.

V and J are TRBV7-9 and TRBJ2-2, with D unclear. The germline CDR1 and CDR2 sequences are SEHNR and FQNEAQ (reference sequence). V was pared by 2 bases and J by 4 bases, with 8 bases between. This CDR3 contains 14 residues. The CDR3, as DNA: TGTGCCAGCAGCTTACAACAGATCACCGGGGAGCTGTTTTTT. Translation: CASSLQQITGELFF.

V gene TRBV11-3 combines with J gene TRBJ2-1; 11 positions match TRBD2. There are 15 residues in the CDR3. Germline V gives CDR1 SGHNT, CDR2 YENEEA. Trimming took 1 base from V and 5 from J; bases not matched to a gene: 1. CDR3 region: CASSLVLAGDNEQFF. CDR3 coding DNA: TGTGCCAGCAGCTTAGTACTAGCGGGGGACAATGAGCAGTTCTTC.

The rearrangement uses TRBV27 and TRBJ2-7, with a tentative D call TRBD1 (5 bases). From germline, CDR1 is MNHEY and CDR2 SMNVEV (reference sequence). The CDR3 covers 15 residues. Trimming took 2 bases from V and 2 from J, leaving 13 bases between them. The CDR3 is CASSLTLGAPYEQYF. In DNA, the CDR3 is TGTGCCAGCAGTTTAACACTTGGGGCGCCCTACGAGCAGTACTTC.

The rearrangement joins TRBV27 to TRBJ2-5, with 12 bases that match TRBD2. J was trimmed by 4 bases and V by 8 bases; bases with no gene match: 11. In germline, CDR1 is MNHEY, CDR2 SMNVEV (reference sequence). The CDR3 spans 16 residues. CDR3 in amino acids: CASHGASGRARETQYF. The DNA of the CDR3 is TGTGCCAGCCACGGGGCTAGCGGGAGGGCCCGAGAGACCCAGTACTTC.

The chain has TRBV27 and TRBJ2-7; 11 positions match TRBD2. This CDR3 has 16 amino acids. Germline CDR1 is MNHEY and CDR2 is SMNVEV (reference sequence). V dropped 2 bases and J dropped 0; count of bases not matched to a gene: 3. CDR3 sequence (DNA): TGTGCCAGCAGTTTAGCGACTAGCGGGAACTCCTACGAGCAGTACTTC. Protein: CASSLATSGNSYEQYF.

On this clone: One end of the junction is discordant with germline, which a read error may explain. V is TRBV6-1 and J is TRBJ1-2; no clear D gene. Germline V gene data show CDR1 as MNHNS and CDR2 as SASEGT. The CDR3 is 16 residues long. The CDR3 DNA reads TGTGCCAGCAGTGCAGTAACCGGGAAAACTAATTATGGCTACACCTTC. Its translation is CASSAVTGKTNYGYTF.

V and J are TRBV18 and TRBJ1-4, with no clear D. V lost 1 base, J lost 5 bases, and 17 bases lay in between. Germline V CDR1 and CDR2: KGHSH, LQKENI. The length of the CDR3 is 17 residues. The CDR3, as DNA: TGTGCCAGCTCACCACAATCGACCATTTGGGAGAATGAAAAACTGTTTTTT. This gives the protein CASSPQSTIWENEKLFF.

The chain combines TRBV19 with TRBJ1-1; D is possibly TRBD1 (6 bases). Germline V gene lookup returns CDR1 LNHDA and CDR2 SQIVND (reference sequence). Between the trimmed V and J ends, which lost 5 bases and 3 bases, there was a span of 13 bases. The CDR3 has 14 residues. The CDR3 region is CASSRGGSDTEAFF. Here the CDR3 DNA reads TGTGCCAGTAGTCGGGGGGGCAGCGACACTGAAGCTTTCTTT.

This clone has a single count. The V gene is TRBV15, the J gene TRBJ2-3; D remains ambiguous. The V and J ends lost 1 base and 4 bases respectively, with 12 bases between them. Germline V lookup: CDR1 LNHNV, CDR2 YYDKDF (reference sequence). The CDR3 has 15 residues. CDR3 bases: TGTGCCACCAGCAGAGTTGAGAGGAACGCAGATACGCAGTATTTT. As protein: CATSRVERNADTQYF.

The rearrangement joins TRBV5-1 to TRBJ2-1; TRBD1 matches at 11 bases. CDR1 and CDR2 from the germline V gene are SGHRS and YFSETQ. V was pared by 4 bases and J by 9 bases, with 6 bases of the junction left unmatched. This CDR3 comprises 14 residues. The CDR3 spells CASSGGTGGVEQFF. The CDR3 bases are TGCGCCAGCAGCGGCGGGACAGGGGGAGTTGAGCAGTTCTTC.

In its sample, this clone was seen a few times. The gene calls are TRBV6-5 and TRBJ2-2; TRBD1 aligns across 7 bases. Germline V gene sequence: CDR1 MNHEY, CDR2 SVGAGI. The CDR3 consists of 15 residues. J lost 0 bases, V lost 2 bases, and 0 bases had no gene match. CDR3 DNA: TGTGCCAGCAGTTACGGGACAGCGAACACCGGGGAGCTGTTTTTT. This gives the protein CASSYGTANTGELFF.

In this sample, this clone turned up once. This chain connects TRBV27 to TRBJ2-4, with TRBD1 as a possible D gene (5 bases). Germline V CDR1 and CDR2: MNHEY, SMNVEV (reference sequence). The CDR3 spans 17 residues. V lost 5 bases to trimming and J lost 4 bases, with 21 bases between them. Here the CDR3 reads CASSKRQMDGVKNIQYF. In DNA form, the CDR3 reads TGTGCCAGCAGTAAAAGACAGATGGATGGGGTTAAAAACATTCAGTACTTC.

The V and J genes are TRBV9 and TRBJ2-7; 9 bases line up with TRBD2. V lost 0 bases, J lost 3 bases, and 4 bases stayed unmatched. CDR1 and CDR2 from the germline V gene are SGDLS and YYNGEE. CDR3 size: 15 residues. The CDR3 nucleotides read TGTGCCAGCAGCGTAGCAGCTAGCGGGATCTACGAGCAGTACTTC. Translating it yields CASSVAASGIYEQYF.

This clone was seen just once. CDR3: CATSRVKGQGEKLFF. The CDR3 region has the DNA TGTGCCACCAGCAGAGTGAAGGGACAGGGCGAAAAACTGTTTTTT. The rearrangement uses TRBV15 and TRBJ1-4; TRBD1 matches 9 bases. V dropped 1 base and J dropped 8; count of bases not matched to a gene: 5. Germline V gene data show CDR1 as LNHNV and CDR2 as YYDKDF (reference sequence). This CDR3 has 15 amino acids.

The CDR3 bases are TGTGCCAGCAGCTTAGGGGGGGGACACTACTCTGGAAACACCATATATTTT. The encoded protein is CASSLGGGHYSGNTIYF. V gene TRBV7-2 combines with J gene TRBJ1-3; the D gene is possibly TRBD1 (6 bases). Germline CDR1 is SGHTA and CDR2 is FQGNSA. The CDR3 extends over 17 amino acids. V was clipped by 1 base and J by 0 bases, with 13 bases between them.

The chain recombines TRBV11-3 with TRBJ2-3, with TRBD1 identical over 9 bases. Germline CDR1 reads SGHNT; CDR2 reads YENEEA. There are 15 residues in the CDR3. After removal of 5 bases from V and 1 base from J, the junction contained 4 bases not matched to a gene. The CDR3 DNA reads TGTGCCAGCAGCCGATGGACAGGGGGCACAGATACGCAGTATTTT. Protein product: CASSRWTGGTDTQYF.

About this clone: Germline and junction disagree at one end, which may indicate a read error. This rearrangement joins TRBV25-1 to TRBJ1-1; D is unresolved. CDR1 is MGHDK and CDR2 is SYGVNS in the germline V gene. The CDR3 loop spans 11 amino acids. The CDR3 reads CASSELESLRF. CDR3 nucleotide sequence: TGTGCCAGCAGTGAATTAGAAAGCCTGCGCTTT.

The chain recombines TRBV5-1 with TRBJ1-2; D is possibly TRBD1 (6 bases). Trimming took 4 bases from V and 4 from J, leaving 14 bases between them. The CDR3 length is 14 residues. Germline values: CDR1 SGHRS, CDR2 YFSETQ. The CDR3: CASSPSDRRYGYTF. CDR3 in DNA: TGCGCCAGCAGCCCGTCAGACAGGCGCTATGGCTACACCTTC.

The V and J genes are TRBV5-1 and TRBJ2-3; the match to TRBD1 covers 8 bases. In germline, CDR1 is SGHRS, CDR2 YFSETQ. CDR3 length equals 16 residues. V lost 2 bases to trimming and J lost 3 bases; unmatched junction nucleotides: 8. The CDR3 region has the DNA TGCGCCAGCAGCTTACCAGGACAGGGAGGAACAGATACGCAGTATTTT. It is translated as CASSLPGQGGTDTQYF.

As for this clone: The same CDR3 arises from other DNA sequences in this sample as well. In DNA, the CDR3 is TGTGCCAGCTCCTCAGGGGGCAATCAGCCCCAGCATTTT. Translating it yields CASSSGGNQPQHF. V and J are TRBV11-3 and TRBJ1-5; maybe TRBD1 (6 bases). V lost 8 bases and J lost 2, with 10 bases in between. The CDR3 runs 13 residues. The germline V gene encodes CDR1 SGHNT and CDR2 YENEEA.

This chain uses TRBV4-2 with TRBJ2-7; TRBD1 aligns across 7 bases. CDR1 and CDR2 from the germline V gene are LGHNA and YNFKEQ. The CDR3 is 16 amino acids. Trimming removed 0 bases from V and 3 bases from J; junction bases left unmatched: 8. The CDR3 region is CASSQEGGQTSYEQYF. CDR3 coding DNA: TGTGCCAGCAGCCAAGAAGGGGGACAGACCAGCTACGAGCAGTACTTC.